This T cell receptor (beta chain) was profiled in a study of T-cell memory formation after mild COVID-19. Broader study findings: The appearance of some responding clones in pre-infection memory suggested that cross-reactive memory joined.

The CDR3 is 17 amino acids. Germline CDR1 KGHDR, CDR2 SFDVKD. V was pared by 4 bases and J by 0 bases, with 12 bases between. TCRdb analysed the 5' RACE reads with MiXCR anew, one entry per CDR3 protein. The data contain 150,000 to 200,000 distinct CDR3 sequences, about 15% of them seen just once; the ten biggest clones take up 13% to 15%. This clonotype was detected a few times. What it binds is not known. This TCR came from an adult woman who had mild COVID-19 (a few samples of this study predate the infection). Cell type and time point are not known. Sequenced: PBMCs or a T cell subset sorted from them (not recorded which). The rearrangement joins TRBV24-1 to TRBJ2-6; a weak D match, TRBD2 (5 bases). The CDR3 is CATSDGLRDSGANVLTF. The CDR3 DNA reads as TGTGCCACCAGTGACGGACTCCGAGACTCTGGGGCCAACGTCCTGACTTTC.